This T cell receptor beta chain came from a study of shared clonotypes between healthy human individuals. Study results and limitations: Collection of samples was limited to blood; tissue repertoires likely differ.

To note about this clone: Its target is not known.

Naive CD8 cells were CD45RO-negative, positively selected for CCR7, excluding terminally differentiated effector memory CD45RA+ cells. Recent vaccinations or acute infections were absent in the healthy HIV-negative adult donors. The CDR3 runs 14 residues. The germline gives CDR1 MNHEY, CDR2 SVGAGI. The V segment lost 8 bases and the J segment 6 bases; nucleotides outside the gene matches: 4. TCRdb keeps only in-frame clones here, not all; method: immunoSEQ multiplex PCR. The sample has over 800,000 clones, almost 95% seen once. The chain employs TRBV6-5 and TRBJ2-1; 13 bases map to TRBD2. This clonotype was obtained from a man aged 25 to 40 in good health. The specimen was naive CD8+ T cells sorted from blood. In DNA form, the CDR3 reads TGTGCCAGCTCACTAGCGGGAGGGACCAATGAGCAGTTCTTC. It translates to CASSLAGGTNEQFF.